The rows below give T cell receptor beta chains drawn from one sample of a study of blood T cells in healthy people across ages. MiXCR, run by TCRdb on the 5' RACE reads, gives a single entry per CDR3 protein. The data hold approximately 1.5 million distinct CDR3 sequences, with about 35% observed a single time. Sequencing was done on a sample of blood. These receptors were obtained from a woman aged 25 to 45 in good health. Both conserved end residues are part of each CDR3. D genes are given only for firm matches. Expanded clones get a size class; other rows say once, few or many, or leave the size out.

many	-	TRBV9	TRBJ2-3	TGTGCCAGCGCTAGCACAGATACGCAGTATTTT	CASASTDTQYF
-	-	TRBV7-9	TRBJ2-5	TGTACCAGCAGCCGCCAAATCGGGTACCAAGAGACCCAGTACTTC	CTSSRQIGYQETQYF
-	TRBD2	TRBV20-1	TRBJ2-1	TGCAGTGCCTCACCGGGACTAGGTTTTTCGAATGAGCAGTTCTTC	CSASPGLGFSNEQFF
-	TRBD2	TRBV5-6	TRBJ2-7	TGTGCCAGCAGCTGGCGGGGGAAGAGCTACGAGCAGTACTTC	CASSWRGKSYEQYF
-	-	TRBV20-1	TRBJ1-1	TGCAGTGCTAGTCCGGGTGGCAGAGAAGCTTTCTTT	CSASPGGREAFF
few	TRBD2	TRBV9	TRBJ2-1	TGTGCCAGCAGCGAAAGACTAGCGGCCCTCAATGAGCAGTTCTTC	CASSERLAALNEQFF
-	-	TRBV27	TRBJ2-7	TGTGCCAGCAGTTTCGCCCCTGGGGGGGCTTACGAGCAGTACTTC	CASSFAPGGAYEQYF
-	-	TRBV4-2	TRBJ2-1	TGTGCCAGCAGCCAAGCTCCGAATGAGCAGTTCTTC	CASSQAPNEQFF
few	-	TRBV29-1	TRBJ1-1	TGCAGCCATACAGGTCGCATGAACACTGAAGCTTTCTTT	CSHTGRMNTEAFF
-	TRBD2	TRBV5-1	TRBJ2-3	TGCGCCAGCAGGATTAGCGGGGATACAGATACGCAGTATTTT	CASRISGDTDTQYF
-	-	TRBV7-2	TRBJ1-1	TGTGCCAGCAGCTTCTCTACGACAGCGAACACTGAAGCTTTCTTT	CASSFSTTANTEAFF